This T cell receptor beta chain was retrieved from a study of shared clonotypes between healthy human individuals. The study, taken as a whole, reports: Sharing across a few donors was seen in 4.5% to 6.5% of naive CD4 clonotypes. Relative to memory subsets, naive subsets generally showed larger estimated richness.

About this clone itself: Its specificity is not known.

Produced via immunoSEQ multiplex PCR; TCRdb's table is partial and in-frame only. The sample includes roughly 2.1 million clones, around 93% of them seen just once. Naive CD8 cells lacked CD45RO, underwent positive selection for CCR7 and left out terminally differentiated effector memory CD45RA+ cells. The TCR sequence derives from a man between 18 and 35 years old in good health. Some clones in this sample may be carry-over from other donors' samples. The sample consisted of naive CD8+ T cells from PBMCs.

The CDR3 loop is CASSPLGAGGPDEQYF. In nucleotides, the CDR3 is TGTGCCAGCAGCCCCCTGGGGGCGGGAGGGCCCGACGAGCAGTACTTC. V usage is TRBV5-4 and J usage is TRBJ2-7; 9 nucleotides align to TRBD2. CDR1 and CDR2 (germline): SGHNT, YYREEE (reference sequence). V lost 4 bases to trimming and J lost 5 bases; unmatched junction nucleotides: 13. This CDR3 is built from 16 residues. Based on the CDR3 plus reference TRBV5-4 and TRBJ2-7, the full variable domain is ETGVTQSPTHLIKTRGQQVTLRCSSQSGHNTVSWYQQALGQGPQFIFQYYREEENGRGNFPPRFSGLQFPNYSSELNVNALELDDSALYLCASSPLGAGGPDEQYFGPGTRLTVT.